This T cell receptor beta chain is drawn from a study of T-cell reconstitution after alpha-beta-depleted transplantation in children. V lost 3 bases and J lost 2, with 11 bases in between. The germline V gene encodes CDR1 SGDLS and CDR2 YYNGEE. CDR3 length: 14 residues. In this sample, this clonotype turned up many times. Preparation of the TCRbeta library was carried out with unique molecular identifiers. One entry per CDR3 protein results from TCRdb running MiXCR on the PCR reads. The data contain about 610,000 distinct CDR3 sequences, roughly a tenth of them singletons. This specimen consisted of PBMCs from the stem cell graft donor, obtained from the stem cell graft. The rearrangement links TRBV9 to TRBJ1-2, with D perhaps matching TRBD1 (5 bases). The sequence was collected from a human donor who donated a stem cell graft to a child with acute myeloid leukemia. The CDR3 spells CASSDQGLNYGYTF. The CDR3 bases are TGTGCCAGCAGCGACCAGGGTCTCAACTATGGCTACACCTTC.